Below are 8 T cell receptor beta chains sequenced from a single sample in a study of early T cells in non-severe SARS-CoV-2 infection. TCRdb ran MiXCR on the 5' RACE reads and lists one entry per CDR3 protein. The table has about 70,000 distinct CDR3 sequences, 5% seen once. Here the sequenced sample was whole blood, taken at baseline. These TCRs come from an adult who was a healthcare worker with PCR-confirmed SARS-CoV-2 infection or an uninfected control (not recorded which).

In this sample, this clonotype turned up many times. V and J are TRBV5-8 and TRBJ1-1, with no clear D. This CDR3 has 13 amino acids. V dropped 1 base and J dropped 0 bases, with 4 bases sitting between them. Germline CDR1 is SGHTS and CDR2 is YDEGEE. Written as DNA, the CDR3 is TGTGCCAGCAGCTTGCGCTTGAACACTGAAGCTTTCTTT. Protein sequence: CASSLRLNTEAFF.

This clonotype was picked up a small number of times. This CDR3 is CASSLTGTELFF. CDR3 nucleotide sequence: TGTGCCAGCAGCCTAACCGGGACAGAACTGTTTTTT. This chain connects TRBV6-1 to TRBJ1-4; 7 positions match TRBD1. After removal of 6 bases from V and 12 bases from J, the junction contained 7 bases not matched to a gene. The CDR3 sequence is 12 residues long. The V gene's germline CDR1 is MNHNS and CDR2 SASEGT.

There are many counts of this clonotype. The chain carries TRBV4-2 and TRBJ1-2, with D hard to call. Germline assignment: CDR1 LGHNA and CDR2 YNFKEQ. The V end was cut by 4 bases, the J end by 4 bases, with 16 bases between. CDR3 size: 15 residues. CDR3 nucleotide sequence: TGTGCCAGCAGCCGGCCGATTGACGGCAGCTATGGCTACACCTTC. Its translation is CASSRPIDGSYGYTF.

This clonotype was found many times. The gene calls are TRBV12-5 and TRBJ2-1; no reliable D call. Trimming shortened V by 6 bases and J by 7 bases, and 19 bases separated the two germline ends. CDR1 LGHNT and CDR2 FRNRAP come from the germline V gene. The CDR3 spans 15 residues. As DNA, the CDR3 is TGTGCTAGTGGACCTGACCCGCAGAGATCAAATGAGCAGTTCTTC. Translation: CASGPDPQRSNEQFF.

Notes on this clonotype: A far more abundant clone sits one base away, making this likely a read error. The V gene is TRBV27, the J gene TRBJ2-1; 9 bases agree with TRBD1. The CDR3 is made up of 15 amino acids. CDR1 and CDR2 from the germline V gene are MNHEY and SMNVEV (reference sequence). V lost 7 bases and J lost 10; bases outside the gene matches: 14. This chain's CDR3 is CASNSVGQGLYEQFF. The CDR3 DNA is TGTGCCAGCAATTCCGTGGGACAGGGCCTCTACGAGCAGTTCTTC.

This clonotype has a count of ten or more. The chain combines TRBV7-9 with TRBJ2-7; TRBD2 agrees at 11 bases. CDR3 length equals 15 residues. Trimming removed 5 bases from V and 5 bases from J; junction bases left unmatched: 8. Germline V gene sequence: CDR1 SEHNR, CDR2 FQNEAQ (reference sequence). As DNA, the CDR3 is TGTGCCAGCAGCCCCCTAGCGGGAGGCGGCGACGAGCAGTACTTC. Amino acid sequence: CASSPLAGGGDEQYF.

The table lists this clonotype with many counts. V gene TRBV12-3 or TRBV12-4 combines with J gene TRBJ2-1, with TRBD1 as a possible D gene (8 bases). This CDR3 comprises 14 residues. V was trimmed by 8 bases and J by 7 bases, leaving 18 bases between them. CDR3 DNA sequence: TGTGCCAGCTGGAGAACAGGGGGAGGGAATGAGCAGTTCTTC. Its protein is CASWRTGGGNEQFF.

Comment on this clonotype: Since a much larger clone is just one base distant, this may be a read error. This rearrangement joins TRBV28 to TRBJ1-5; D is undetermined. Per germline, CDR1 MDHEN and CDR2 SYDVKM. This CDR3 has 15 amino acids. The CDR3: CANSLLRGSNQPQHF. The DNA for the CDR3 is TGTGCCAACAGTCTGCTAAGAGGGAGCAATCAGCCCCAGCATTTT.